This is a list of T cell receptor beta chains from one sample in a study of T cell responses to AZD1222 COVID-19 vaccine. Assay: immunoSEQ multiplex PCR; the TCRdb copy retains only in-frame clones and omits some. The sample has some 150,000 clones; about nine tenths are singletons. Sample: peripheral blood, taken on day 0 of MenACWY control vaccination. The receptors derive from an adult in good health. Both conserved end residues are part of each CDR3. The D gene is left open where the match is weak. A clone size is listed for some rows: how often the clone was seen (once, few, many), or a class if it is expanded.

>.|.|TRBJ1-3|TRBV6-5|15
CASSPRAGAGNTIYF
TGTGCCAGCAGCCCCCGGGCAGGGGCTGGAAACACCATATATTTT
>.|.|TRBJ1-1|TRBV6-1|13
CASSEGVNTEAFF
TGTGCCAGCAGTGAAGGAGTGAACACTGAAGCTTTCTTT
>.|.|TRBJ1-1|TRBV11-2|15
CASTLTSLLNTEAFF
TGTGCCAGCACACTGACCTCCCTCCTGAACACTGAAGCTTTCTTT
>.|.|TRBJ2-7|TRBV30|13
CAWSKKGNYEQYF
TGTGCCTGGAGTAAGAAGGGAAACTACGAGCAGTACTTC
>.|TRBD2|TRBJ2-2|TRBV29-1|15
CSVVLTSPVSGELFF
TGCAGCGTTGTGTTGACTAGCCCGGTCTCTGGGGAGCTGTTTTTT
>.|TRBD1|TRBJ1-6|TRBV28|15
CASKQGTTGNSPLHF
TGTGCCAGCAAACAGGGGACCACCGGTAATTCACCCCTCCACTTT
>.|TRBD1|TRBJ1-6|TRBV12-3/TRBV12-4|12
CASSQNRGPLHF
TGTGCCAGCAGCCAGAACAGGGGCCCCCTCCACTTT
>.|TRBD2|TRBJ2-1|TRBV4-1|15
CASSQPSGARGEQFF
TGCGCCAGCAGCCAGCCTAGCGGGGCCCGGGGTGAGCAGTTCTTC
>.|TRBD1|TRBJ2-1|TRBV5-6|12
CASSYGTVEQFF
TGTGCCAGCAGCTACGGGACAGTTGAGCAGTTCTTC
>.|.|TRBJ1-1|TRBV18|13
CASSRGPNTEAFF
TGTGCCAGCTCACGAGGTCCGAACACTGAAGCTTTCTTT
>.|.|TRBJ2-3|TRBV6-5|15
CASNGAGSSTDTQYF
TGTGCCAGCAATGGGGCCGGGAGTAGCACAGATACGCAGTATTTT
>.|TRBD2|TRBJ2-7|TRBV10-2|14
CASINAGLAGKQYF
TGCGCCAGCATAAACGCGGGACTAGCGGGAAAGCAGTACTTC
>.|.|TRBJ1-1|TRBV28|14
CASSFPLGGTDSFF
TGTGCCAGCAGTTTCCCCCTGGGGGGTACAGACTCTTTCTTT
>.|.|TRBJ2-5|TRBV30|15
CAWRGPAWNGETQYF
TGTGCCTGGAGGGGGCCTGCGTGGAATGGTGAGACCCAGTACTTC
>.|TRBD2|TRBJ2-1|TRBV5-8|15
CASSLRTSGNNEQFF
TGTGCCAGCAGCTTGCGGACTAGCGGGAATAATGAGCAGTTCTTC
>.|.|TRBJ1-3|TRBV12-3/TRBV12-4|12
CASSWEGNTIYF
TGTGCCAGCAGTTGGGAGGGAAACACCATATATTTT
>.|.|TRBJ1-6|TRBV3-1/TRBV3-2|17
CASSFSGYSSYNSPLHF
TGTGCCAGCAGTTTCAGCGGATACAGCTCCTATAATTCACCCCTCCACTTT
>.|.|TRBJ2-5|TRBV15|13
CATSPRQGETQYF
TGTGCCACCAGTCCTCGGCAGGGAGAGACCCAGTACTTC
>.|.|TRBJ1-4|TRBV5-1|15
CASTRMGTTNEKLFF
TGCGCCAGCACCAGAATGGGGACAACTAATGAAAAACTGTTTTTT
>few|.|TRBJ2-7|TRBV9|15
CASSVDASATYEQYF
TGTGCCAGCAGCGTAGATGCTAGCGCAACCTACGAGCAGTACTTC
>.|.|TRBJ1-3|TRBV6-2/TRBV6-3|16
CASSRHAGRVGNTIYF
TGTGCCAGCAGTCGACACGCCGGCAGGGTTGGAAACACCATATATTTT
>.|TRBD1|TRBJ1-2|TRBV6-1|16
CASSGAGTGPFYGYTF
TGTGCCAGCAGTGGAGCCGGGACAGGGCCTTTTTATGGCTACACCTTC
>.|TRBD1|TRBJ2-2|TRBV9|16
CASSVGDSPNTGELFF
TGTGCCAGCAGCGTAGGGGACAGCCCGAACACCGGGGAGCTGTTTTTT
>.|.|TRBJ1-6|TRBV30|13
CGGSDTTYSPLHF
TGTGGAGGGTCAGATACTACATATTCACCCCTCCACTTT
>.|.|TRBJ2-3|TRBV6-5|13
CASSYGGTDTQYF
TGTGCCAGCAGTTATGGGGGGACAGATACGCAGTATTTT
>.|TRBD1|TRBJ1-5|TRBV27|13
CASSSLDRRPQHF
TGTGCCAGCAGCTCGCTGGACAGGCGGCCCCAGCATTTT
>once|.|TRBJ1-2|TRBV7-3|17
CASSPYPRQGINYGYTF
TGTGCCAGCAGCCCATACCCCCGCCAGGGGATAAACTATGGCTACACCTTC
>.|.|TRBJ1-4|TRBV18|14
CASSPVPGVKKLFF
TGTGCCAGCTCACCGGTCCCAGGAGTAAAAAAACTGTTTTTT
>.|.|TRBJ2-7|TRBV10-3|13
CAISDQTEYEQYF
TGTGCCATCAGCGATCAAACAGAGTACGAGCAGTACTTC
>once|TRBD2|TRBJ2-5|TRBV7-9|17
CASSPKTSGAYQETQYF
TGTGCCAGCAGCCCGAAGACTAGCGGGGCGTACCAAGAGACCCAGTACTTC
>.|TRBD2|TRBJ2-7|TRBV6-5|16
CASSYSIPGGLGEQYF
TGTGCCAGCAGTTACTCGATCCCGGGAGGGCTGGGGGAGCAGTACTTC
>.|.|TRBJ2-1|TRBV11-3|17
CASSPTGTKSSYNEQFF
TGTGCCAGCAGCCCGACCGGGACAAAAAGCTCCTACAATGAGCAGTTCTTC
>.|.|TRBJ1-3|TRBV27|15
CASRPLGGAGNTIYF
TGTGCCAGCCGACCCCTTGGGGGGGCTGGAAACACCATATATTTT
>.|.|TRBJ1-5|TRBV2|14
CASSEGPINQPQHF
TGTGCCAGCAGTGAGGGACCGATCAATCAGCCCCAGCATTTT
>.|TRBD1|TRBJ1-1|TRBV5-4|16
CASSLARGRGYTEAFF
TGTGCCAGCAGCTTGGCCCGAGGCAGGGGGTATACTGAAGCTTTCTTT
>.|TRBD1|TRBJ1-5|TRBV2|16
CASKGPDRGDNQPQHF
TGTGCCAGCAAGGGTCCGGACAGGGGGGACAATCAGCCCCAGCATTTT
>.|TRBD1|TRBJ1-2|TRBV9|17
CASSVAVSGTGGDGYTF
TGTGCCAGCAGCGTAGCGGTATCGGGGACAGGGGGCGATGGCTACACCTTC
>.|.|TRBJ1-3|TRBV7-9|16
CASSLVGGISGNTIYF
TGTGCCAGCAGCTTAGTGGGCGGAATCTCTGGAAACACCATATATTTT
>.|.|TRBJ1-6|TRBV4-1|18
CASSHPFRDGGNNSPLHF
TGCGCCAGCAGCCACCCATTCCGGGACGGGGGAAATAATTCACCCCTCCACTTT
>.|.|TRBJ1-1|TRBV3-1/TRBV3-2|15
CASSPSTAMNTEAFF
TGTGCCAGCAGCCCCTCGACGGCCATGAACACTGAAGCTTTCTTT
>.|.|TRBJ1-4|TRBV7-9|13
CASRPPGGEKLFF
TGTGCCAGCAGACCTCCTGGGGGGGAAAAACTGTTTTTT